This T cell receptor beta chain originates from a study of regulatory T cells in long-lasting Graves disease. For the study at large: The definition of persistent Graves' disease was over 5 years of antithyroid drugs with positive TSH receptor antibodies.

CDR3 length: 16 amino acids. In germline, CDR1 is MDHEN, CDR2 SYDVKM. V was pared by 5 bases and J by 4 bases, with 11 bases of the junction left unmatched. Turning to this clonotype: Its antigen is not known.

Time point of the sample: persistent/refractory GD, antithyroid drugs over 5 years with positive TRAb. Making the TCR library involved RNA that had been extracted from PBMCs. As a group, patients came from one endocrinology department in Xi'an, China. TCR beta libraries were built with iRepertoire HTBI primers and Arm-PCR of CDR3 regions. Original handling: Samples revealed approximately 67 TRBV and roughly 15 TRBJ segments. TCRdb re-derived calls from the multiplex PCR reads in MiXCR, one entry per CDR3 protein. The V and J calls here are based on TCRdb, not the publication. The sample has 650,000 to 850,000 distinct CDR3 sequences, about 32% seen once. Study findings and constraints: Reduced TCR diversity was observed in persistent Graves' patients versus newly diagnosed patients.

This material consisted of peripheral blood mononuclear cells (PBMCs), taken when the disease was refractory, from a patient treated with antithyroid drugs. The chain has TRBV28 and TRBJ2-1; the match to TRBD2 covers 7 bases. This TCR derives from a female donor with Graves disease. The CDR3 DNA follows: TGTGCCAGCAGTCCGCTCCTAGCGGAGCAATACAATGAGCAGTTCTTC. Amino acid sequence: CASSPLLAEQYNEQFF.